This passage covers 21 T cell receptor beta chains from one sample sequenced in a study of T cell repertoires in cytomegalovirus infection. MiXCR, run by TCRdb on the reads, gives a single entry per CDR3 protein. The data show approximately 400,000 distinct CDR3 sequences, around 32% seen once. Specimen: PBMCs. The source is a human donor in good health (CMV status not recorded). Some clones in this sample may be carry-over from other donors' samples.

The chain joins TRBV7-3 to TRBJ2-1; D unresolved. V gave up 1 base and J gave up 0 bases, with 7 bases separating them. The CDR3 is made up of 15 amino acids. Germline CDR1 and CDR2: SGHTA and FQGTGA. CDR3 protein: CASSLMANSYNEQFF. The CDR3 nucleotides read TGTGCCAGCAGCTTAATGGCTAACTCCTACAATGAGCAGTTCTTC.

This chain connects TRBV6-1 to TRBJ2-1; D may be TRBD1 (5 bases). Germline V gene data show CDR1 as MNHNS and CDR2 as SASEGT. This CDR3 spans 13 amino acids. Trimming cost V 5 bases and J 5 bases, with 10 bases left between them. The CDR3 sequence is CASSSGHHNEQFF. The DNA for the CDR3 is TGTGCCAGCAGTTCCGGACACCACAATGAGCAGTTCTTC.

As concerns this clonotype: A much larger clone lies one base from this, so it may be a read error. The chain carries TRBV7-2 and TRBJ1-5; TRBD1 might be the D (6 bases). The CDR3 consists of 17 residues. The germline gives CDR1 SGHTA, CDR2 FQGNSA. The CDR3, as DNA: TGTGCCAGCAGCTTAGCACCCGGAGGGGGAGGCAATCAGACCCAGCATTTT. Encoded protein: CASSLAPGGGGNQTQHF. The variable domain in full, with the rest retrieved from reference TRBV7-2 and TRBJ1-5, is GAGVSQSPSNKVTEKGKDVELRCDPISGHTALYWYRQSLGQGLEFLIYFQGNSAPDKSGLPSDRFSAERTGGSVSTLTIQRTQQEDSAVYLCASSLAPGGGGNQTQHFGDGTRLSIL.

This sequence joins TRBV25-1 and TRBJ2-7; D unclear. V lost 0 bases and J lost 5, with 8 bases in between. Germline V gene lookup returns CDR1 MGHDK and CDR2 SYGVNS. The CDR3 is made up of 13 amino acids. This CDR3 reads CASSEYGSHEQYF. DNA of the CDR3: TGTGCCAGCAGTGAATATGGATCGCACGAGCAGTACTTC.

This clonotype was counted a few times. The chain carries TRBV4-2 and TRBJ1-6, with 10 positions matching TRBD1. From germline, CDR1 is LGHNA and CDR2 YNFKEQ. The CDR3 is 15 residues long. The V gene end was trimmed by 1 base and the J gene end by 10 bases; junction bases not matched to a gene: 4. The CDR3 nucleotides are TGTGCCAGCAGCCAAGCCGGGACAGGGGACTCACCCCTCCACTTT. It is translated as CASSQAGTGDSPLHF.

The chain has TRBV29-1 and TRBJ2-3; D not certain. V gave up 8 bases and J gave up 4 bases, with 10 bases separating them. This CDR3 region has 11 residues. The germline gives CDR1 SQVTM, CDR2 ANQGSEA. For the CDR3, the DNA is TGCAGCTTTAGCCAGGCAGATACGCAGTATTTT. It is translated as CSFSQADTQYF.

V usage is TRBV7-9 and J usage is TRBJ2-3, with D perhaps TRBD1 (5 bases). Germline CDR1 and CDR2: SEHNR and FQNEAQ (reference sequence). This CDR3 comprises 19 residues. V gave up 5 bases and J gave up 3 bases, with 27 bases separating them. This chain's CDR3 is CASSPPEGQGPMTTDTQYF. CDR3 bases: TGTGCCAGCAGCCCTCCAGAAGGACAAGGCCCTATGACGACAGATACGCAGTATTTT.

In this sample, this clonotype turned up many times. V usage is TRBV24-1 and J usage is TRBJ2-5; D remains unclear. The CDR3 contains 14 residues. The germline CDR1 and CDR2 sequences are KGHDR and SFDVKD. The germline V and J ends were trimmed by 6 bases and 2 bases, with 12 bases remaining between them. The CDR3 bases are TGTGCCACCAGTAGTGACCGGATACAAGAGACCCAGTACTTC. It is translated as CATSSDRIQETQYF.

The V gene is TRBV7-9, the J gene TRBJ2-2, with D tentatively TRBD1 (5 bases). CDR1 SEHNR and CDR2 FQNEAQ come from the germline V gene (reference sequence). V was cut by 5 bases and J by 1 base, with 14 bases left in between. The CDR3 consists of 16 residues. CDR3 amino acids: CASSPDQGLNTGELFF. Here the CDR3 DNA reads TGTGCCAGCAGCCCCGATCAGGGTTTGAACACCGGGGAGCTGTTTTTT.

This chain connects TRBV28 to TRBJ2-4, with D possibly TRBD1 on 6 matching bases. The CDR3 contains 14 residues. The V and J ends lost 3 bases and 6 bases respectively, with 12 bases between them. CDR1 is MDHEN and CDR2 is SYDVKM in the germline V gene. CDR3 DNA: TGTGCCAGCAGTTTTTTGACAGGAGGAAACATTCAGTACTTC. Its protein product is CASSFLTGGNIQYF. The variable domain in full, completed from reference TRBV28 and TRBJ2-4, reads DVKVTQSSRYLVKRTGEKVFLECVQDMDHENMFWYRQDPGLGLRLIYFSYDVKMKEKGDIPEGYSVSREKKERFSLILESASTNQTSMYLCASSFLTGGNIQYFGAGTRLSVL.

This clonotype was detected only a few times. The chain is built from TRBV27 and TRBJ1-6; D is perhaps TRBD1 (6 bases). V dropped 2 bases and J dropped 3 bases, with 14 bases sitting between them. The V gene's germline CDR1 is MNHEY and CDR2 SMNVEV (reference sequence). CDR3 size: 17 residues. In DNA form, the CDR3 reads TGTGCCAGCAGTTTAGTAGGGGGGGGCATCTATAATTCACCCCTCCACTTT. Residues: CASSLVGGGIYNSPLHF.

The rearrangement links TRBV4-3 to TRBJ2-2; D may be TRBD2 (5 bases). In germline, CDR1 is LGHNA, CDR2 YSLEER. The CDR3 has 15 amino acids. V was shortened by 3 bases and J by 0 bases, with 8 bases between the two germline ends. CDR3 sequence: CASSQEAPNTGELFF. CDR3 nucleotides: TGCGCCAGCAGCCAGGAGGCGCCGAACACCGGGGAGCTGTTTTTT.

This clonotype was observed many times. This chain uses TRBV7-2 with TRBJ2-1; TRBD2 agrees at 9 bases. The J segment lost 1 base and the V segment lost 2 bases, leaving 9 bases of the junction unmatched. CDR3 length: 18 residues. Looked up from germline, CDR1 is SGHTA and CDR2 is FQGNSA. CDR3 sequence (DNA): TGTGCCAGCAGCTTACTAGCGGGGCCGTCTTTTTCCTACAATGAGCAGTTCTTC. Amino acids: CASSLLAGPSFSYNEQFF.

The genes are TRBV6-2 or TRBV6-3 and TRBJ1-1; D not certain. The germline V and J ends were trimmed by 4 bases and 4 bases, with 7 bases remaining between them. The germline V gene has CDR1 MNHEY and CDR2 SVGEGT. The CDR3 runs 12 residues. The CDR3 region has the DNA TGTGCCAGCAGTTTCCCGTCCACTGAAGCTTTCTTT. Amino acid sequence: CASSFPSTEAFF.

The genes are TRBV6-2 or TRBV6-3 and TRBJ2-6; D unresolved. Germline loops: CDR1 MNHEY, CDR2 SVGEGT. V was cut by 2 bases and J by 0 bases, with 8 bases left in between. The CDR3 has 16 amino acids. CDR3 residues: CASSYPKISGANVLTF. In DNA, the CDR3 is TGTGCCAGCAGTTACCCTAAAATCTCTGGGGCCAACGTCCTGACTTTC.

This clonotype was seen only a few times. The chain couples TRBV19 to TRBJ1-3; TRBD1 is a possible D gene (5 bases). The CDR3 extends over 17 amino acids. Trimming cost V 5 bases and J 5 bases, with 22 bases left between them. Germline CDR1 LNHDA, CDR2 SQIVND (reference sequence). The CDR3 DNA is TGTGCCAGTAGTCGCCGCCACGTCCAGGGCCGGAGAAACACCATATATTTT. This translates into CASSRRHVQGRRNTIYF.

The V gene is TRBV12-3 or TRBV12-4, the J gene TRBJ1-5; D is unresolved. The CDR3 totals 12 residues. Trimming took off 4 bases at V and 4 bases at J, with 5 bases between the two ends. The DNA for the CDR3 is TGTGCCAGCAGTTCACCGAATCAGCCCCAGCATTTT. This encodes CASSSPNQPQHF.

On this clonotype: A read error is possible here, since a much larger clone lies one base away. Written as DNA, the CDR3 is TGTGCCATCAGTGGGGAAAAGCGGGGGGGCCGCTCAGATATGCAGTATTTT. Its translation: CAISGEKRGGRSDMQYF. This rearrangement joins TRBV10-3 to TRBJ2-3; 10 bases agree with TRBD2. CDR1 and CDR2 from the germline V gene are ENHRY and SYGVKD. The CDR3 runs to 17 residues.

This rearrangement joins TRBV7-3 to TRBJ1-4; possibly TRBD1 for D (6 bases). The germline V gene has CDR1 SGHTA and CDR2 FQGTGA. V lost 4 bases, J lost 8 bases, and 14 bases lay in between. The CDR3 is 14 amino acids. CDR3 nucleotides: TGTGCCAGCAGCTCGACGGGGGGCGAGGAAAAACTGTTTTTT. It yields the protein CASSSTGGEEKLFF.

Concerning this clonotype itself: This clone may be a read error of a much larger clone one base away. The chain carries TRBV7-9 and TRBJ2-2, with a tentative D call TRBD1 (6 bases). The CDR3 sequence is 16 residues long. Germline CDR1 reads SEHNR; CDR2 reads FQNEAQ (reference sequence). Trimming took off 7 bases at V and 1 base at J, with 16 bases between the two ends. In DNA, the CDR3 is TGTGCCAGCACCACGTTGGGACACCTGAACACCGGGGAGCTGTTTTTT. The encoded protein is CASTTLGHLNTGELFF. The full variable domain, in which reference TRBV7-9 and TRBJ2-2 provide the parts outside the CDR3, is DTGVSQNPRHKITKRGQNVTFRCDPISEHNRLYWYRQTLGQGPEFLTYFQNEAQLEKSRLLSDRFSAERPKGSFSTLEIQRTEQGDSAMYLCASTTLGHLNTGELFFGEGSRLTVL.

A word on this clonotype: One end of the junction is discordant with germline, which a read error may explain. The chain employs TRBV5-6 and TRBJ2-7, with TRBD1 matching over 7 bases. Looked up from germline, CDR1 is SGHDT and CDR2 is YYEEEE. The CDR3 consists of 15 residues. CDR3 region: CASSMTFGQAYEKYF. As DNA, the CDR3 is TGTGCCAGCAGTATGACGTTCGGACAGGCCTACGAGAAGTACTTC.